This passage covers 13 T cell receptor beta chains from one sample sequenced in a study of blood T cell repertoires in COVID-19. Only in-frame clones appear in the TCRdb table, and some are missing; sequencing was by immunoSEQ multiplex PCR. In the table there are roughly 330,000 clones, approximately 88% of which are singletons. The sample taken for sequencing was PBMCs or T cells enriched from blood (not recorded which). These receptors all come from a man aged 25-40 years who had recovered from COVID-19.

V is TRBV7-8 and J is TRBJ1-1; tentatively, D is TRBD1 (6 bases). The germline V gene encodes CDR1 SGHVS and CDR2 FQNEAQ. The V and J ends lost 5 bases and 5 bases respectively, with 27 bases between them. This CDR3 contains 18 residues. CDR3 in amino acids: CASSTLQSESRGGTEAFF. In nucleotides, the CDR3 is TGTGCCAGCAGCACCTTACAATCTGAATCCAGGGGAGGGACTGAAGCTTTCTTT.

CDR3 coding DNA: TGTGCCAGCAGTACGGGGACAGGGGGCTCCTACGAGCAGTACTTC. Translation gives CASSTGTGGSYEQYF. The genes are TRBV27 and TRBJ2-7; 11 bases are a match to TRBD1. This CDR3 has 15 residues. CDR1 MNHEY and CDR2 SMNVEV come from the germline V gene (reference sequence). J gave up 0 bases and V 5 bases, and 3 bases lay outside the gene matches.

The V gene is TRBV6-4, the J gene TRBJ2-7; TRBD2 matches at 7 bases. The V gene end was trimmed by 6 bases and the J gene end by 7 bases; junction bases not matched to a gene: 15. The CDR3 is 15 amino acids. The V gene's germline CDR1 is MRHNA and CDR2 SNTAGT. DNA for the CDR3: TGTGCCAGCAGCCTAAGTGCGGGGGACCCGGGGGAGCAGTACTTC. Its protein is CASSLSAGDPGEQYF.

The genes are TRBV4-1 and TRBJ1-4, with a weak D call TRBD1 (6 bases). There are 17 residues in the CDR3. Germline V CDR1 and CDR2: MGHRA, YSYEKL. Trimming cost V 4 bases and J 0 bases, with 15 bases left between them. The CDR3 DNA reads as TGCGCCAGCAGCCGAGCGGCGGGGGCTGCAACTAATGAAAAACTGTTTTTT. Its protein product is CASSRAAGAATNEKLFF.

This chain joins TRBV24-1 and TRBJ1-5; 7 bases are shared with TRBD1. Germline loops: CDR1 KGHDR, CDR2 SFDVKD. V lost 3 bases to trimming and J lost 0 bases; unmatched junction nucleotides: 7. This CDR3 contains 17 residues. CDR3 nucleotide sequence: TGTGCCACCAGTGATCGGGACAGCCGGCTTAGCAATCAGCCCCAGCATTTT. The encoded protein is CATSDRDSRLSNQPQHF.

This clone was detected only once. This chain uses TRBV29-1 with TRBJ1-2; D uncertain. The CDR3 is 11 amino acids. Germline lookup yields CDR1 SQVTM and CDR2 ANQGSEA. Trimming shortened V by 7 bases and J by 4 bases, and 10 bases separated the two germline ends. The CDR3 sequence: CSGMVGYGYTF. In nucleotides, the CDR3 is TGCAGCGGAATGGTCGGCTATGGCTACACCTTC.

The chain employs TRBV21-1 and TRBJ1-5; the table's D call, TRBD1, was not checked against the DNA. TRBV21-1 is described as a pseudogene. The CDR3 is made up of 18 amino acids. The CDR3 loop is CASSKGGDRGRGNQPQHF. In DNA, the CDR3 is TGTGCCAGCAGCAAAGGGGGTGACAGGGGAAGAGGTAATCAGCCCCAGCATTTT.

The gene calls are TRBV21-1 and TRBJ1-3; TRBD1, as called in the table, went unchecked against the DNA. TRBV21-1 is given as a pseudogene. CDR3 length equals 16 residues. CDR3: CASSKVNRTSGNTIYF. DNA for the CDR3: TGTGCCAGCAGCAAAGTCAACAGGACCTCTGGAAACACCATATATTTT.

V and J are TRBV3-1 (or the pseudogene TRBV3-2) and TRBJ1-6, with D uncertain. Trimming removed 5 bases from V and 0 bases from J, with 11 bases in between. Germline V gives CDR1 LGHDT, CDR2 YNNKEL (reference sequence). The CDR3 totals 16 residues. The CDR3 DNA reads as TGTGCCAGCAGCGCGAAAGGGAGCTCCTATAATTCACCCCTCCACTTT. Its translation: CASSAKGSSYNSPLHF.

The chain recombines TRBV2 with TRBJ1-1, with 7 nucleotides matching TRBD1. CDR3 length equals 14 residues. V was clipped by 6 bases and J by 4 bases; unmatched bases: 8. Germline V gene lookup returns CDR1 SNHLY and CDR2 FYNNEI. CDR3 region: CASRTSGGLTEAFF. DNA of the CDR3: TGTGCCAGCAGGACCTCAGGGGGACTCACTGAAGCTTTCTTT. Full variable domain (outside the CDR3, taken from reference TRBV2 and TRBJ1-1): EPEVTQTPSHQVTQMGQEVILRCVPISNHLYFYWYRQILGQKVEFLVSFYNNEISEKSEIFDDQFSVERPDGSNFTLKIRSTKLEDSAMYFCASRTSGGLTEAFFGQGTRLTVV.

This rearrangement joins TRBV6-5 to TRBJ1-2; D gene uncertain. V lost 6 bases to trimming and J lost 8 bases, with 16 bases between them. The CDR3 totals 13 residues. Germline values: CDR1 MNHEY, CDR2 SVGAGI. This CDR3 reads CASSLSVGGGYTF. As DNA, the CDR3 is TGTGCCAGCAGCCTTTCGGTGGGAGGGGGCTACACCTTC.

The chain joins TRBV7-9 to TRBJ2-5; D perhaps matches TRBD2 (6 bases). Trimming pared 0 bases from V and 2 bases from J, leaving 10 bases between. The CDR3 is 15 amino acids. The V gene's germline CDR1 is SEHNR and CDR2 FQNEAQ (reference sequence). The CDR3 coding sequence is TGTGCCAGCAGCTTAGCCGCGGGACCGCAAGAGACCCAGTACTTC. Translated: CASSLAAGPQETQYF. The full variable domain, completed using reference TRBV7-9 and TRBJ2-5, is DTGVSQNPRHKITKRGQNVTFRCDPISEHNRLYWYRQTLGQGPEFLTYFQNEAQLEKSRLLSDRFSAERPKGSFSTLEIQRTEQGDSAMYLCASSLAAGPQETQYFGPGTRLLVL.

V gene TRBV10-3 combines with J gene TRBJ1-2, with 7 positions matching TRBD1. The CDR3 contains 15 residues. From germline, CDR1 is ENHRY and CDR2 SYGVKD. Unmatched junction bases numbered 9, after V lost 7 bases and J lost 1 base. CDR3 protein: CAIMHDRADNYGYTF. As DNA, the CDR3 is TGTGCCATCATGCACGACAGGGCGGATAACTATGGCTACACCTTC.